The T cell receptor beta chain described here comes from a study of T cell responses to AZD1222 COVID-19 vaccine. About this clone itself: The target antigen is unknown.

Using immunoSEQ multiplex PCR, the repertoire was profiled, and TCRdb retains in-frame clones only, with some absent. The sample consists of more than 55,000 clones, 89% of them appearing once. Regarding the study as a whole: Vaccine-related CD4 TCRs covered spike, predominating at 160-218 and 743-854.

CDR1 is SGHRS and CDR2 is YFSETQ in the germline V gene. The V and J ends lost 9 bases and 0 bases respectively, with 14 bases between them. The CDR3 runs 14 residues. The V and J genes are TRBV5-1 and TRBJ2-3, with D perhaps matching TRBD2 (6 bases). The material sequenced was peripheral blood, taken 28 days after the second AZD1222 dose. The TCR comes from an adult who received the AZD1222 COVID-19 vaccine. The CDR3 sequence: CATRRLDSTDTQYF. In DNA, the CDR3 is TGCGCCACCCGTCGACTAGACAGCACAGATACGCAGTATTTT.